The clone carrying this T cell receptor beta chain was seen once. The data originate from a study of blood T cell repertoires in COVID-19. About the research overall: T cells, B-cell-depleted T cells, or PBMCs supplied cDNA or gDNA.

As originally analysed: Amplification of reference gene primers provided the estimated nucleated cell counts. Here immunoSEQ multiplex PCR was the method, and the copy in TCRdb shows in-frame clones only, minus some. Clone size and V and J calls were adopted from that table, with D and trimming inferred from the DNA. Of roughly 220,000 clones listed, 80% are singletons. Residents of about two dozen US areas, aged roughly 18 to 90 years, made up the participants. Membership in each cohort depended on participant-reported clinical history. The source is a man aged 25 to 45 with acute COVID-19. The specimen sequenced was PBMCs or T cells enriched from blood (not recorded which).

The CDR3 DNA sequence: TGTGCCAGCAGCTTCATGACAGGGGGCTTCTACGAGCAGTACTTC. As protein: CASSFMTGGFYEQYF. V is TRBV7-3 and J is TRBJ2-7; 10 bases line up with TRBD1. Unmatched junction bases numbered 5, after V lost 3 bases and J lost 3 bases. Germline CDR1 reads SGHTA; CDR2 reads FQGTGA. This CDR3 has 15 amino acids.